This T cell receptor beta chain came from a study of T cells in Graves' hyperthyroidism and ophthalmopathy. Study context: Peripheral blood sampling occurred at initial diagnosis, before any treatment. Study results and limitations: The majority of expanded thyroid clonotypes above 0.001 also appeared in blood.

Researchers amplified the TCR beta CDR3 regions from RNA transcripts. Initially, a first-round RT-PCR of the TCR CDR3 employed the HTBI primer set. TCRdb processed the multiplex PCR reads anew with MiXCR; each CDR3 protein has one entry. The sample consists of hundreds of thousands of distinct CDR3 sequences, 15% to 20% of them appearing once. Germline CDR1 reads SGHRS; CDR2 reads YFSETQ. V was cut by 6 bases and J by 0 bases, with 10 bases left in between. This CDR3 has 13 amino acids. Diagnosis rested on symptoms, serum thyroxine and TRAb, thyroid ultrasound, and orbital computed tomography. On this clonotype itself: Antigen: not known.

This sequence originates from a woman between 25 and 40 years old with Graves' hyperthyroidism. The chain links TRBV5-1 to TRBJ2-7, with D possibly being TRBD1 or TRBD2 (5 bases each). The sample was blood. The CDR3 loop is CASNNGASYEQYF. The CDR3, as DNA: TGCGCCAGCAATAACGGGGCCTCCTACGAGCAGTACTTC.